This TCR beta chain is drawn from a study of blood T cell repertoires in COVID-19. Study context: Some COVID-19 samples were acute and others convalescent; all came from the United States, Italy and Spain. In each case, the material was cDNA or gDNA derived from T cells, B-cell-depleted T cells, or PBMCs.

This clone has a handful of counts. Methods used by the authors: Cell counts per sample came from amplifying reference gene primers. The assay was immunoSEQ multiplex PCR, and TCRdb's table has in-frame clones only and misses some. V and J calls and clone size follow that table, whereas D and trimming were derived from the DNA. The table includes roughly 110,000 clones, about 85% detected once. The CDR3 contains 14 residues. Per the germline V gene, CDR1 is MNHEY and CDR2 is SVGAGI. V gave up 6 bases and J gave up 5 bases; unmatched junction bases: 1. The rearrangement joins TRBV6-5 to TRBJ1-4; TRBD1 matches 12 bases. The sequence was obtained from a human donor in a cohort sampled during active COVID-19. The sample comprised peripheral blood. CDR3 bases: TGTGCCAGCAGGGGGACAGGGGGCAATGAAAAACTGTTTTTT. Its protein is CASRGTGGNEKLFF.